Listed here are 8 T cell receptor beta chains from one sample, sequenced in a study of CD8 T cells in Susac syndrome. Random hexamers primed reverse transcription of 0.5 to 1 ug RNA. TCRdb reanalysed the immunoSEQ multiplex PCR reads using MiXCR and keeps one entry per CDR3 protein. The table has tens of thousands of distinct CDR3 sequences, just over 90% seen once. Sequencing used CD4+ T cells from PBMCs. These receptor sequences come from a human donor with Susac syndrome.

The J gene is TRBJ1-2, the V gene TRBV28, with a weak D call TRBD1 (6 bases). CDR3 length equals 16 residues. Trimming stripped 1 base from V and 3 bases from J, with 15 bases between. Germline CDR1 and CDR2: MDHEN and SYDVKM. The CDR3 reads CASSLLRGAIDYGYTF. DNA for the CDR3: TGTGCCAGCAGTTTATTAAGGGGGGCTATCGACTATGGCTACACCTTC.

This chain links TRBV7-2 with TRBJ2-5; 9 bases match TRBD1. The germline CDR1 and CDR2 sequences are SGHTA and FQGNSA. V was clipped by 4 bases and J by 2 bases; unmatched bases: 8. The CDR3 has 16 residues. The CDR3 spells CASSSPDRGEQETQYF. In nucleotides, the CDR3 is TGTGCCAGCAGCTCCCCAGACAGGGGGGAACAAGAGACCCAGTACTTC.

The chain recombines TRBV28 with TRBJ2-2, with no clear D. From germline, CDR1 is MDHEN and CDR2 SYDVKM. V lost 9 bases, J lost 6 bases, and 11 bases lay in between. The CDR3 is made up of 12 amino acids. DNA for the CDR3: TGTGCCAGTATACAGTTTCCCGGGGAGCTGTTTTTT. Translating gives CASIQFPGELFF.

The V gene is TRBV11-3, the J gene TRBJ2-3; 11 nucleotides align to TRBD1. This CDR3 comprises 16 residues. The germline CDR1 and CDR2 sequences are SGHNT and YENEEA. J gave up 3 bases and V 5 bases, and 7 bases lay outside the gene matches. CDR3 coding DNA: TGTGCCAGCAGCACAGGACAGGGGGCTAGGACAGATACGCAGTATTTT. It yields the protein CASSTGQGARTDTQYF. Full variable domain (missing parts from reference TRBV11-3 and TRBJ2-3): EAGVVQSPRYKIIEKKQPVAFWCNPISGHNTLYWYLQNLGQGPELLIRYENEEAVDDSQLPKDRFSAERLKGVDSTLKIQPAELGDSAVYLCASSTGQGARTDTQYFGPGTRLTVL.

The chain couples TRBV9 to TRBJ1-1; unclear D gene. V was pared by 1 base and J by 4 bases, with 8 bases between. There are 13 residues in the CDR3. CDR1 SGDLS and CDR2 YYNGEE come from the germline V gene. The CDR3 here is CASSVQLFTEAFF. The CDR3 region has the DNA TGTGCCAGCAGCGTACAGCTCTTCACTGAAGCTTTCTTT. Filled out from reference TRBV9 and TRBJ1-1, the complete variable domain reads DSGVTQTPKHLITATGQRVTLRCSPRSGDLSVYWYQQSLDQGLQFLIQYYNGEERAKGNILERFSAQQFPDLHSELNLSSLELGDSALYFCASSVQLFTEAFFGQGTRLTVV.

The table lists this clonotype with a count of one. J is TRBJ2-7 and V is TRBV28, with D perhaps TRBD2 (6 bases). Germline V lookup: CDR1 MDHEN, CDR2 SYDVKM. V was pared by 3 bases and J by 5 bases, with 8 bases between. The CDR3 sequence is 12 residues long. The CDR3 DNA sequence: TGTGCCAGCAGTTTGACTAGTAACGAGCAGTACTTC. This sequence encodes CASSLTSNEQYF.

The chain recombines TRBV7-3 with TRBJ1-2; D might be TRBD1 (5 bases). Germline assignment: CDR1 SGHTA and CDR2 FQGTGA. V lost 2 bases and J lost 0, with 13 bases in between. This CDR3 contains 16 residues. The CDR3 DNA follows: TGTGCCAGCAGCTTAGGCGGGGCAGGAACTAACTATGGCTACACCTTC. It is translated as CASSLGGAGTNYGYTF.

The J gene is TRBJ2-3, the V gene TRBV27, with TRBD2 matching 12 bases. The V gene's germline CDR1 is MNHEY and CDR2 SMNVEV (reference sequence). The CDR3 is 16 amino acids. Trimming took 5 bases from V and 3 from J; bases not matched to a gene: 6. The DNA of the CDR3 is TGTGCCAGCAGTCGAAGACTAGCGGGGGAGACAGATACGCAGTATTTT. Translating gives CASSRRLAGETDTQYF.